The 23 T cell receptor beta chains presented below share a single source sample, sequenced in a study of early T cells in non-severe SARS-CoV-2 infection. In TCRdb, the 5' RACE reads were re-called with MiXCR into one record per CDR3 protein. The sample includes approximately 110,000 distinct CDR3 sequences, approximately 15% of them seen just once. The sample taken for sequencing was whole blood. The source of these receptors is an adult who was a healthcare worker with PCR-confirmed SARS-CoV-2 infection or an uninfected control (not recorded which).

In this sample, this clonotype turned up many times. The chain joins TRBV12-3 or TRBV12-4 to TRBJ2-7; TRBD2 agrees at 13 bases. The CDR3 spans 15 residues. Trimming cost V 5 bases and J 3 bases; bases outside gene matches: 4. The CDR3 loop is CASSQTSGGHYEQYF. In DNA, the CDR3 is TGTGCCAGCAGTCAGACTAGCGGGGGGCACTACGAGCAGTACTTC.

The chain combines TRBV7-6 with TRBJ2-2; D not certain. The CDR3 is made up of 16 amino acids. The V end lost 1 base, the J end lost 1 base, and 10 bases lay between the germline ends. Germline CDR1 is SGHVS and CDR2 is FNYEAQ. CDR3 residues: CASSLDRTVNTGELFF. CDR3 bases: TGTGCCAGCAGCTTAGACCGGACGGTGAACACCGGGGAGCTGTTTTTT.

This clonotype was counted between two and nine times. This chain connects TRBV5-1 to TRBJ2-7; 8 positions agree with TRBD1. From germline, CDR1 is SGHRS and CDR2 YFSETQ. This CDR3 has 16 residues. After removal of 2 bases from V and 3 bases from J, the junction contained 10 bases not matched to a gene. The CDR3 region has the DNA TGCGCCAGCAGCTTAAATCTTCAGGGGGCATACTACGAGCAGTACTTC. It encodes CASSLNLQGAYYEQYF.

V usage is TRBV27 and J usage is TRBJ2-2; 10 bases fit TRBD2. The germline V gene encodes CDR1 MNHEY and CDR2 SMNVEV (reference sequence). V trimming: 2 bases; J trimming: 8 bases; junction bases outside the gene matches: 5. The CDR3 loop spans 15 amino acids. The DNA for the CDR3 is TGTGCCAGCAGTTTACCAGCGGGGGGGACTGGGGAGCTGTTTTTT. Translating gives CASSLPAGGTGELFF.

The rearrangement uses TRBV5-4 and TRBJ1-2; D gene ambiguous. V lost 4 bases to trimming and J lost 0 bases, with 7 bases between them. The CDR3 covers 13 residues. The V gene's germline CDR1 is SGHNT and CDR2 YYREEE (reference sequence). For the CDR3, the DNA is TGTGCCAGCAGCGCCGGGACTAACTATGGCTACACCTTC. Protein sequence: CASSAGTNYGYTF.

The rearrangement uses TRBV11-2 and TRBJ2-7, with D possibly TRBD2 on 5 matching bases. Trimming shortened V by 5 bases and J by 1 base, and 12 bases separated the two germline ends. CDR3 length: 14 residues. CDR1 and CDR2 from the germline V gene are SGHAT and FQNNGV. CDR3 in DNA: TGTGCCAGCAGCCCCACTTGGGAGTCCTACGAGCAGTACTTC. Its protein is CASSPTWESYEQYF.

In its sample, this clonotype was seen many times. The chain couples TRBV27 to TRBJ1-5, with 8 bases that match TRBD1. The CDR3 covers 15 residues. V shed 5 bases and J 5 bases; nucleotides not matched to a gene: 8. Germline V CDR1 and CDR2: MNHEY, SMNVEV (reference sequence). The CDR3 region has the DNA TGTGCCAGCAGTCTCCACTCAGGGGGCCATCAGCCCCAGCATTTT. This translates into CASSLHSGGHQPQHF.

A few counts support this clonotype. The CDR3 DNA sequence: TGTGCCAGCACCGCCTGGGACAGGGGTGTGGATGGCTACACCTTC. The encoded protein is CASTAWDRGVDGYTF. V is TRBV13 and J is TRBJ1-2, with TRBD1 matching over 10 bases. Germline V lookup: CDR1 PRHDT, CDR2 FYEKMQ (reference sequence). The V gene end was trimmed by 7 bases and the J gene end by 6 bases; junction bases not matched to a gene: 11. CDR3 length: 15 residues. Full variable domain (missing parts from reference TRBV13 and TRBJ1-2): AAGVIQSPRHLIKEKRETATLKCYPIPRHDTVYWYQQGPGQDPQFLISFYEKMQSDKGSIPDRFSAQQFSDYHSELNMSSLELGDSALYFCASTAWDRGVDGYTFGSGTRLTVV.

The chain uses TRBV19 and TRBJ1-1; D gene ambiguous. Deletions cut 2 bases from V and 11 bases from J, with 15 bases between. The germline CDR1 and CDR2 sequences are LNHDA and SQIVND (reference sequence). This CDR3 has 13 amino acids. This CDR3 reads CASSILLGQEAFF. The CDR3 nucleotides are TGTGCCAGTAGTATATTGCTTGGCCAGGAGGCTTTCTTT.

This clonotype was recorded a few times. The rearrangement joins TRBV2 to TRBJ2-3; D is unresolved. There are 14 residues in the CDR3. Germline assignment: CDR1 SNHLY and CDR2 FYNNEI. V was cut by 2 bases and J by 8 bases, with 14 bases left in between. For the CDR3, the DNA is TGTGCCAGCAGTGAACGGGCGGCTCTACGTACGCAGTATTTT. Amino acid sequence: CASSERAALRTQYF.

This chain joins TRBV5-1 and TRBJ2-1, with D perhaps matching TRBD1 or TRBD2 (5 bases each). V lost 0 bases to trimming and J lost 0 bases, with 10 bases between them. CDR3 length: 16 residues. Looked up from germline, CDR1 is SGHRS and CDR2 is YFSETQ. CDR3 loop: CASSLDEGSSYNEQFF. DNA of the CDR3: TGCGCCAGCAGCTTGGATGAGGGGAGCTCCTACAATGAGCAGTTCTTC.

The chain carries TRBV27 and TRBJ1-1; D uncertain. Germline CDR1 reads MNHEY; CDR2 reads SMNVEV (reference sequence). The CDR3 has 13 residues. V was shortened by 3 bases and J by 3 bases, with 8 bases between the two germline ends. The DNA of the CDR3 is TGTGCCAGCAGTTTCGGACTTGACACTGAAGCTTTCTTT. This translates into CASSFGLDTEAFF.

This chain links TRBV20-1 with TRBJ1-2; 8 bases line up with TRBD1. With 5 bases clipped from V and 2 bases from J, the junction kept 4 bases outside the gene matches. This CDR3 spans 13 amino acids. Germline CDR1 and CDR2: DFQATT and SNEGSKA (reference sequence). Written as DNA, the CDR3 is TGCAGTGCTTGGGACAGGAGGAACTATGGCTACACCTTC. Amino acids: CSAWDRRNYGYTF.

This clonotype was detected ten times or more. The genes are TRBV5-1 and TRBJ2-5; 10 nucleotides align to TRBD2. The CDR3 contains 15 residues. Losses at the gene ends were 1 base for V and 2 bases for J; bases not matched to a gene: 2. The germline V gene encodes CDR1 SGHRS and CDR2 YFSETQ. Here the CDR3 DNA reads TGCGCCAGCAGCTTGACTAGCGGGGTACAAGAGACCCAGTACTTC. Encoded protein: CASSLTSGVQETQYF.

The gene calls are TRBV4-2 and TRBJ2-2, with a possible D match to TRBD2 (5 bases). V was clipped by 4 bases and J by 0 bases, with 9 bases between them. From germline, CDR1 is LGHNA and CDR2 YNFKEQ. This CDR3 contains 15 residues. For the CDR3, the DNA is TGTGCCAGCAGCCCCGGGGTGGCGAACACCGGGGAGCTGTTTTTT. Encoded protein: CASSPGVANTGELFF.

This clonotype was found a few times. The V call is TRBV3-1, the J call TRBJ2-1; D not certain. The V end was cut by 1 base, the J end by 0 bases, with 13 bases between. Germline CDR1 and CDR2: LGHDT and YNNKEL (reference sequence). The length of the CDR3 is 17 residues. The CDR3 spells CASSQVATASSYNEQFF. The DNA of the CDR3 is TGTGCCAGCAGCCAAGTGGCAACTGCGAGCTCCTACAATGAGCAGTTCTTC.

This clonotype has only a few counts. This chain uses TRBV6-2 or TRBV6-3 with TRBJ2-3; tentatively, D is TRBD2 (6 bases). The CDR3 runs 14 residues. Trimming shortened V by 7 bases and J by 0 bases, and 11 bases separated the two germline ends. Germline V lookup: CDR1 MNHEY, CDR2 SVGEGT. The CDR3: CASKVAESTDTQYF. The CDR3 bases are TGTGCCAGCAAGGTAGCGGAAAGCACAGATACGCAGTATTTT.

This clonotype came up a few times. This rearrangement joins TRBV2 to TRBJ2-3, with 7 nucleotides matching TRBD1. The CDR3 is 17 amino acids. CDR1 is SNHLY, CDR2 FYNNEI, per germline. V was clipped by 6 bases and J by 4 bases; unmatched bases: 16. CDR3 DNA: TGTGCCAGCAGCTGGGACAGCTCAATAGGTGGTGCAGATACGCAGTATTTT. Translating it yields CASSWDSSIGGADTQYF. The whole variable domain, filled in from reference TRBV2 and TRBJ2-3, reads EPEVTQTPSHQVTQMGQEVILRCVPISNHLYFYWYRQILGQKVEFLVSFYNNEISEKSEIFDDQFSVERPDGSNFTLKIRSTKLEDSAMYFCASSWDSSIGGADTQYFGPGTRLTVL.

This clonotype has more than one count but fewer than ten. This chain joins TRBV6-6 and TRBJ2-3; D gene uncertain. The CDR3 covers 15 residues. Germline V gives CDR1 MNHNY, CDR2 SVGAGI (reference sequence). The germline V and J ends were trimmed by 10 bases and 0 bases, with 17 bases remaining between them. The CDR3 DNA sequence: TGTGCCACCACCCGGGCTCGCGGAAGCACAGATACGCAGTATTTT. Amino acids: CATTRARGSTDTQYF.

The DNA of the CDR3 is TGTGCCAGCGCCTCCGGGACAGGAGGTTTATATGGCTACACCTTC. Its protein is CASASGTGGLYGYTF. This sequence joins TRBV3-1 and TRBJ1-2, with 8 bases fitting TRBD1. The CDR3 length is 15 residues. Germline lookup yields CDR1 LGHDT and CDR2 YNNKEL (reference sequence). The V and J ends lost 8 bases and 5 bases, in that order; junction bases with no gene match: 13.

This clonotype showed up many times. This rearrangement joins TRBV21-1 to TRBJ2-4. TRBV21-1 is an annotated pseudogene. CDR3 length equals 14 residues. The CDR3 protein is CASPHGRAKNIQYF. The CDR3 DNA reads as TGTGCCAGCCCTCACGGCAGAGCCAAAAACATTCAGTACTTC.

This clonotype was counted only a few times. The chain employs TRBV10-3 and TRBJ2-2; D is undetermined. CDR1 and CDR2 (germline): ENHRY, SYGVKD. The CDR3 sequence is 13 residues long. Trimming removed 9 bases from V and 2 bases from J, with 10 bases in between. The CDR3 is CAILGLNTGELFF. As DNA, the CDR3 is TGTGCCATTTTAGGCCTTAACACCGGGGAGCTGTTTTTT.

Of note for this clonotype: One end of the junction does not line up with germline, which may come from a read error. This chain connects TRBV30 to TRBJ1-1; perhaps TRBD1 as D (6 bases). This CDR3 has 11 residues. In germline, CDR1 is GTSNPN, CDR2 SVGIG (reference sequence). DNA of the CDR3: TGTGTCTGGATGTGGGGGCGTGAAGCTTTCTTT. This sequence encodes CVWMWGREAFF.